The 4 T cell receptor beta chains below all came from one sample that was sequenced in a study of long-term antiretroviral therapy in people with HIV. The run of the v3.0 immunoSEQ assay was at survey level. Some clones are missing from TCRdb's copy, which holds only in-frame ones; the method was immunoSEQ multiplex PCR. The sample consists of about 23,000 clones, over 75% of them appearing once. The sample here was unsorted PBMCs, taken 0.3 years after starting antiretroviral therapy. Receptors originate from a man between 50 and 59 years old with HIV.

This chain connects TRBV28 to TRBJ2-7; D remains unclear. This CDR3 is built from 14 residues. V was cut by 4 bases and J by 2 bases, with 12 bases left in between. Germline CDR1 and CDR2: MDHEN and SYDVKM. CDR3 DNA sequence: TGTGCCAGCAGTTCTCTACCCTTAACCTACGAGCAGTACTTC. Its protein is CASSSLPLTYEQYF.

The chain uses TRBV5-1 and TRBJ1-1; D ambiguous. Trimming stripped 4 bases from V and 11 bases from J, with 18 bases between. The CDR3 has 13 residues. Per the germline V gene, CDR1 is SGHRS and CDR2 is YFSETQ. DNA of the CDR3: TGCGCCAGCAGCAGCCGGACCCCCGGGGAGGCTTTCTTT. As protein: CASSSRTPGEAFF.

The chain has TRBV27 and TRBJ1-6; D remains unclear. The CDR3 consists of 14 residues. The V gene's germline CDR1 is MNHEY and CDR2 SMNVEV (reference sequence). The germline V and J ends were trimmed by 3 bases and 10 bases, with 13 bases remaining between them. CDR3 loop: CASSLVGKASPLHF. CDR3 sequence (DNA): TGTGCCAGCAGTTTGGTAGGGAAAGCGTCACCCCTCCACTTT.

This chain joins TRBV11-3 and TRBJ2-7; possible D gene TRBD1, 7 bases. V lost 5 bases and J lost 0, with 11 bases in between. The germline V gene has CDR1 SGHNT and CDR2 YENEEA. This CDR3 region has 14 residues. CDR3: CASSLQGGSYEQYF. For the CDR3, the DNA is TGTGCCAGCAGCCTCCAGGGGGGCTCCTACGAGCAGTACTTC.